The clone carrying this T cell receptor beta chain was seen a handful of times. Its antigen is still unknown. This entry belongs to a study of vaccination and CD4 T cells after COVID-19. V was clipped by 6 bases and J by 6 bases, with 17 bases between them. CDR3 size: 14 residues. The germline V gene has CDR1 MNHNS and CDR2 SASEGT. With the Oncomine TCR Beta short-read assay, DNA from cultured CD4+ T cells was sequenced. TCRdb reanalysed the PCR reads using MiXCR and keeps one entry per CDR3 protein. The data hold some 20,000 distinct CDR3 sequences, with 43% observed a single time. The treatment denotes: approximately nine-day PBMC culture with coronavirus spike peptide pools or control peptides (ViraFEST assay). Dates of PCR positivity, March to December 2020, preceded the US Alpha, Beta and Delta variants. Days 3 and 7 saw half the medium swapped for fresh IL-2 medium.

Sample: CD4+ T cells from blood, cultured in vitro, taken after SARS-CoV-2 vaccination. The sequence was obtained from a human donor who had recovered from COVID-19. This rearrangement joins TRBV6-1 to TRBJ1-2; TRBD1 might be the D (5 bases). This chain's CDR3 is CASSPTGQGDGYTF. For the CDR3, the DNA is TGTGCCAGCAGCCCCACCGGGCAGGGCGATGGCTACACCTTC.